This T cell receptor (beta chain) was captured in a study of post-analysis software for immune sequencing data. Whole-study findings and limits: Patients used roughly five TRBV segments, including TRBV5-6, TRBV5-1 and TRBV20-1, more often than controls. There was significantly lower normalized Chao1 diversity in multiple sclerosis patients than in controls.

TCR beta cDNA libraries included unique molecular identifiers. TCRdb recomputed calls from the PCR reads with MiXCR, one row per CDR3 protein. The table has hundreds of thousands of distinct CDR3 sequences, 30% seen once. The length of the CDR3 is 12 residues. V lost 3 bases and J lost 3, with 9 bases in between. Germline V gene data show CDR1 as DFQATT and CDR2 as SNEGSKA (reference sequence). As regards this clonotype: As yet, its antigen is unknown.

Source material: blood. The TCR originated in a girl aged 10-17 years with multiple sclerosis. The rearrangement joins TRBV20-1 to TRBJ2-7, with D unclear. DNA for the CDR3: TGCAGTGCTAGGGGCCCTGACTACGAGCAGTACTTC. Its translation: CSARGPDYEQYF.